Listed below are T cell receptor beta chains from one sample, sequenced in a study of OX40 agonist ivuxolimab in advanced cancers. TCRdb's copy holds only in-frame clones and misses some; the assay was immunoSEQ multiplex PCR. Of about 20,000 clones in the sample, roughly 83% were seen once. The sequencing here drew on CD4+ or CD8+ T cells sorted from blood, taken in a trial of the OX40 agonist ivuxolimab. These receptors all stem from an adult with an advanced solid tumor such as melanoma, head and neck, liver or kidney cancer. CDR3s include the opening cysteine and the closing phenylalanine or tryptophan. D genes are given only for firm matches. Clone size appears in some rows only: once, few, many, or a class for an expanded clone.

D: TRBD2; V: TRBV7-8; size: .; J: TRBJ2-2; CDR3: CASSLPAGGVNTGELFF; DNA: TGTGCCAGCAGCTTACCAGCGGGGGGCGTGAACACCGGGGAGCTGTTTTTT
D: TRBD1; V: TRBV2; size: .; J: TRBJ1-2; CDR3: CASSEAGTGGYGYTF; DNA: TGTGCCAGCAGTGAAGCTGGGACAGGCGGCTATGGCTACACCTTC
D: TRBD2; V: TRBV9; size: few; J: TRBJ2-7; CDR3: CASSYQGTSGDEQYF; DNA: TGTGCCAGCAGCTACCAAGGGACTAGCGGGGACGAGCAGTACTTC
D: .; V: TRBV27; size: .; J: TRBJ2-1; CDR3: CASSLGSYNEQFF; DNA: TGTGCCAGCAGTTTAGGGTCCTACAATGAGCAGTTCTTC
D: .; V: TRBV19; size: .; J: TRBJ1-3; CDR3: CASSITGNGDGNTIYF; DNA: TGTGCCAGTAGCATAACGGGGAATGGAGATGGAAACACCATATATTTT
D: .; V: TRBV4-3; size: once; J: TRBJ2-1; CDR3: CASSQGGQPYNEQFF; DNA: TGCGCCAGCAGCCAAGGGGGACAACCATACAATGAGCAGTTCTTC
D: TRBD2; V: TRBV4-1; size: .; J: TRBJ2-5; CDR3: CASSQAGLLQETQYF; DNA: TGCGCCAGCAGCCAGGCGGGACTACTACAAGAGACCCAGTACTTC
D: .; V: TRBV9; size: .; J: TRBJ2-3; CDR3: CASNKGGEPTDTQYF; DNA: TGTGCCAGCAATAAGGGGGGGGAACCCACAGATACGCAGTATTTT
D: TRBD1; V: TRBV6-1; size: .; J: TRBJ2-3; CDR3: CASSGPGGDRGTDTQYF; DNA: TGTGCCAGCAGTGGGCCTGGGGGGGACAGGGGAACAGATACGCAGTATTTT
D: TRBD2; V: TRBV5-4; size: .; J: TRBJ2-5; CDR3: CASSLSGGAGETQYF; DNA: TGTGCCAGCAGCTTGAGCGGGGGGGCCGGTGAGACCCAGTACTTC
D: TRBD2; V: TRBV6-1; size: .; J: TRBJ2-7; CDR3: CASGGGASTYEQYF; DNA: TGTGCCAGCGGGGGAGGGGCTTCGACCTACGAGCAGTACTTC
D: .; V: TRBV27; size: .; J: TRBJ2-3; CDR3: CASSFGSADTQYF; DNA: TGTGCCAGCAGTTTTGGATCTGCAGATACGCAGTATTTT
D: .; V: TRBV6-1; size: .; J: TRBJ2-3; CDR3: CATTQGHFSTDTQYF; DNA: TGTGCCACCACCCAGGGACATTTTAGCACAGATACGCAGTATTTT
D: .; V: TRBV6-5; size: .; J: TRBJ2-7; CDR3: CASSPGDDEQYF; DNA: TGTGCCAGCAGTCCGGGGGATGACGAGCAGTACTTC
D: .; V: TRBV6-1; size: .; J: TRBJ2-1; CDR3: CASVGVSYNEQFF; DNA: TGTGCCAGCGTGGGAGTCTCCTACAATGAGCAGTTCTTC
D: .; V: TRBV18; size: .; J: TRBJ2-2; CDR3: CASSPPEYTGELFF; DNA: TGTGCCAGCTCACCACCCGAATACACCGGGGAGCTGTTTTTT
D: TRBD2; V: TRBV4-1; size: .; J: TRBJ2-1; CDR3: CASSSQRGTNNEQFF; DNA: TGCGCCAGCAGCTCCCAGCGGGGAACGAACAATGAGCAGTTCTTC
D: .; V: TRBV15; size: few; J: TRBJ1-1; CDR3: CATSRDRRGPEAFF; DNA: TGTGCCACCAGCAGAGATCGGAGGGGCCCTGAAGCTTTCTTT
D: TRBD1; V: TRBV6-1; size: .; J: TRBJ2-7; CDR3: CASSYRTGYEQYF; DNA: TGTGCCAGCAGTTATCGGACAGGTTACGAGCAGTACTTC
D: TRBD2; V: TRBV5-1; size: .; J: TRBJ2-7; CDR3: CASSLVGGGEQYF; DNA: TGCGCCAGCAGCTTGGTTGGCGGGGGTGAGCAGTACTTC
D: .; V: TRBV6-5; size: .; J: TRBJ2-1; CDR3: CASTRKASYNEQFF; DNA: TGTGCCAGCACTCGGAAGGCCTCCTACAATGAGCAGTTCTTC
D: .; V: TRBV5-1; size: .; J: TRBJ2-7; CDR3: CASTYDGAYEQYF; DNA: TGCGCCAGCACCTACGACGGAGCCTACGAGCAGTACTTC
D: .; V: TRBV15; size: .; J: TRBJ2-5; CDR3: CATSFWDTAEETQYF; DNA: TGTGCCACCAGCTTCTGGGACACCGCCGAGGAGACCCAGTACTTC
D: TRBD1; V: TRBV2; size: .; J: TRBJ2-1; CDR3: CASSEPGQGINEQFF; DNA: TGTGCCAGCAGTGAACCGGGACAGGGGATCAATGAGCAGTTCTTC
D: TRBD2; V: TRBV11-2; size: .; J: TRBJ2-1; CDR3: CASSLGPGLGPEQFF; DNA: TGTGCCAGCAGCTTAGGGCCGGGACTAGGGCCCGAGCAGTTCTTC
D: .; V: TRBV4-3; size: .; J: TRBJ2-7; CDR3: CASSQVGGNHEQYF; DNA: TGCGCCAGCAGCCAAGTAGGGGGGAACCACGAGCAGTACTTC
D: .; V: TRBV25-1; size: .; J: TRBJ1-2; CDR3: CASSYQGGYTF; DNA: TGTGCCAGCTCCTACCAGGGAGGCTACACCTTC
D: TRBD2; V: TRBV9; size: .; J: TRBJ2-1; CDR3: CASSVDGTSGPLYNEQFF; DNA: TGTGCCAGCAGCGTAGACGGGACTAGCGGACCTCTTTACAATGAGCAGTTCTTC
D: .; V: TRBV5-1; size: once; J: TRBJ2-7; CDR3: CASSLSWEVDEQYF; DNA: TGCGCCAGCAGCTTGAGCTGGGAGGTTGACGAGCAGTACTTC
D: TRBD2; V: TRBV5-4; size: .; J: TRBJ2-1; CDR3: CASSSTSGASSYNEQFF; DNA: TGTGCCAGCAGCTCTACTAGCGGGGCGAGCTCCTACAATGAGCAGTTCTTC
D: .; V: TRBV20-1; size: .; J: TRBJ2-1; CDR3: CSARNNEQFF; DNA: TGCAGTGCTAGGAACAATGAGCAGTTCTTC
D: TRBD2; V: TRBV28; size: .; J: TRBJ2-7; CDR3: CASSLLTSGSYEQYF; DNA: TGTGCCAGCAGTTTACTTACTAGCGGATCCTACGAGCAGTACTTC
D: TRBD2; V: TRBV7-2; size: .; J: TRBJ2-1; CDR3: CASSPGLAGAPGNEQFF; DNA: TGTGCCAGCAGCCCAGGACTAGCGGGAGCACCGGGCAATGAGCAGTTCTTC
D: TRBD2; V: TRBV28; size: once; J: TRBJ2-1; CDR3: CASSPTSVVGEQFF; DNA: TGTGCCAGCAGTCCCACTAGCGTAGTCGGTGAGCAGTTCTTC
D: .; V: TRBV14; size: .; J: TRBJ2-5; CDR3: CASSQYQREEGENVTQYF; DNA: TGTGCCAGCAGCCAATACCAACGGGAGGAGGGGGAAAATGTGACCCAGTACTTC
D: TRBD2; V: TRBV2; size: .; J: TRBJ2-2; CDR3: CASSPGLAGLKPGELFF; DNA: TGTGCCAGCAGTCCCGGACTAGCGGGCCTGAAGCCTGGGGAGCTGTTTTTT
D: TRBD1; V: TRBV5-6; size: .; J: TRBJ2-7; CDR3: CASSWTGVTYEQYF; DNA: TGTGCCAGCAGCTGGACAGGAGTAACCTACGAGCAGTACTTC
D: .; V: TRBV7-2; size: .; J: TRBJ2-2; CDR3: CASSEDGANTGELFF; DNA: TGTGCCAGCAGCGAGGACGGCGCGAACACCGGGGAGCTGTTTTTT
D: .; V: TRBV6-1; size: .; J: TRBJ1-2; CDR3: CASSEARVFANYGYTF; DNA: TGTGCCAGCAGTGAAGCGCGGGTCTTTGCTAACTATGGCTACACCTTC
D: TRBD1; V: TRBV28; size: .; J: TRBJ1-1; CDR3: CASSLGLAFDRGLGTEAFF; DNA: TGTGCCAGCAGTTTGGGCCTAGCTTTCGACAGGGGGCTAGGCACTGAAGCTTTCTTT
D: .; V: TRBV19; size: .; J: TRBJ2-2; CDR3: CASSIWGFGYTGELFF; DNA: TGTGCCAGTAGTATCTGGGGATTTGGGTACACCGGGGAGCTGTTTTTT
D: TRBD2; V: TRBV5-6; size: .; J: TRBJ2-2; CDR3: CASSYGVLAVPGELFF; DNA: TGTGCCAGCAGCTACGGTGTACTAGCGGTGCCCGGGGAGCTGTTTTTT
D: TRBD1; V: TRBV4-3; size: .; J: TRBJ2-7; CDR3: CASSQDGTGWDEQYF; DNA: TGCGCCAGCAGCCAAGACGGGACAGGGTGGGACGAGCAGTACTTC
D: TRBD1; V: TRBV28; size: .; J: TRBJ2-5; CDR3: CASRSSDRGQETQYF; DNA: TGTGCCAGCAGGTCCTCCGACAGGGGGCAAGAGACCCAATACTTC
D: TRBD1; V: TRBV2; size: .; J: TRBJ2-1; CDR3: CASDRANEQFF; DNA: TGTGCCAGTGACAGGGCCAATGAGCAGTTCTTC
D: .; V: TRBV2; size: .; J: TRBJ1-5; CDR3: CASQGIDQPQHF; DNA: TGTGCCAGCCAGGGGATTGATCAGCCCCAGCATTTT
D: TRBD2; V: TRBV28; size: .; J: TRBJ2-7; CDR3: CASSLSGAPEQYF; DNA: TGTGCCAGCAGCCTTAGCGGGGCCCCCGAGCAGTACTTC
D: .; V: TRBV7-2; size: .; J: TRBJ1-5; CDR3: CASSPLSGADQPQHF; DNA: TGTGCCAGCAGTCCCCTGAGTGGGGCGGATCAGCCCCAGCATTTT
D: .; V: TRBV5-5; size: .; J: TRBJ2-3; CDR3: CASSSGGGAVNTQYF; DNA: TGTGCCAGCAGCTCGGGCGGCGGAGCAGTGAATACGCAGTATTTT
D: TRBD1; V: TRBV9; size: .; J: TRBJ2-5; CDR3: CASSVNGGTGYGEAQYF; DNA: TGTGCCAGCAGCGTAAATGGTGGGACAGGGTACGGGGAGGCCCAGTACTTC
D: .; V: TRBV19; size: .; J: TRBJ1-1; CDR3: CASSVGGMNTEAFF; DNA: TGTGCCAGTAGTGTAGGGGGGATGAACACTGAAGCTTTCTTT